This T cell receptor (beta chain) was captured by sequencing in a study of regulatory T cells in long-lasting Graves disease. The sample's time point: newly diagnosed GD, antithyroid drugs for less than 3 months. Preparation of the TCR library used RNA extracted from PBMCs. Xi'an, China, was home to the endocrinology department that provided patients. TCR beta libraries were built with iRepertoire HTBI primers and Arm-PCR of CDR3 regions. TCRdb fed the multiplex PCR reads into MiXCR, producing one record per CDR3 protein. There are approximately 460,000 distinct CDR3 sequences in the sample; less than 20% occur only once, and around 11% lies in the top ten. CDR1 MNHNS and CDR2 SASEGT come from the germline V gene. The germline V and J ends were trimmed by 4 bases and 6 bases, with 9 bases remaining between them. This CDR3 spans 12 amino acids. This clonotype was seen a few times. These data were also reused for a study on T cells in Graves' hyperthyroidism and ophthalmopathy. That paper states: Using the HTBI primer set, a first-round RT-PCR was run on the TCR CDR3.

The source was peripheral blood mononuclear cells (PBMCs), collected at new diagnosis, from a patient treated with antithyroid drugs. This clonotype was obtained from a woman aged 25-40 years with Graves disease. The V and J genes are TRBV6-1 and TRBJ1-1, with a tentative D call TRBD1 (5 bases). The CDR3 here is CASSGQTSEAFF. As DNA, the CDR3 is TGTGCCAGCAGTGGACAGACATCTGAAGCTTTCTTT.